Below are 17 T cell receptor beta chains sequenced from a single sample in a study of OX40 agonist ivuxolimab in advanced cancers. Method: immunoSEQ multiplex PCR; TCRdb's copy keeps in-frame clones and lacks some. The sample holds approximately 23,000 clones; roughly 88% are singletons and the top ten take just over 35%. The sequenced sample was CD4+ or CD8+ T cells sorted from blood, obtained in a trial of the OX40 agonist ivuxolimab. Every receptor here comes from an adult with an advanced solid tumor such as melanoma, head and neck, liver or kidney cancer.

The rearrangement uses TRBV9 and TRBJ2-3, with D tentatively TRBD2 (6 bases). V was clipped by 1 base and J by 0 bases, with 15 bases between them. The CDR3 is 17 residues long. Looked up from germline, CDR1 is SGDLS and CDR2 is YYNGEE. CDR3 sequence (DNA): TGTGCCAGCAGCGTAACATCGGGGGAGAGAAGCACAGATACGCAGTATTTT. As protein: CASSVTSGERSTDTQYF. The variable domain in full, with the rest retrieved from reference TRBV9 and TRBJ2-3, is DSGVTQTPKHLITATGQRVTLRCSPRSGDLSVYWYQQSLDQGLQFLIQYYNGEERAKGNILERFSAQQFPDLHSELNLSSLELGDSALYFCASSVTSGERSTDTQYFGPGTRLTVL.

V usage is TRBV5-1 and J usage is TRBJ2-3; 7 nucleotides match TRBD2. J gave up 2 bases and V 3 bases, and 9 bases lay outside the gene matches. Germline V lookup: CDR1 SGHRS, CDR2 YFSETQ. CDR3 size: 16 residues. Here the CDR3 reads CASSWPGRGITDTQYF. The DNA for the CDR3 is TGCGCCAGCAGCTGGCCCGGGCGGGGGATCACAGATACGCAGTATTTT. The variable domain in full, completed from reference TRBV5-1 and TRBJ2-3, reads KAGVTQTPRYLIKTRGQQVTLSCSPISGHRSVSWYQQTPGQGLQFLFEYFSETQRNKGNFPGRFSGRQFSNSRSEMNVSTLELGDSALYLCASSWPGRGITDTQYFGPGTRLTVL.

The chain joins TRBV7-6 to TRBJ1-2; a possible D gene is TRBD1 (6 bases). V was clipped by 5 bases and J by 2 bases, with 12 bases between them. The CDR3 contains 14 residues. Germline lookup yields CDR1 SGHVS and CDR2 FNYEAQ. CDR3 DNA sequence: TGTGCCAGCAGCCCCCCGGGACACAACTATGGCTACACCTTC. Protein product: CASSPPGHNYGYTF.

Remarks on this clone: The junction departs from germline at one end; a sequencing error may be responsible. CDR3 protein: CASSLAGANTGELFF. Written as DNA, the CDR3 is TGTGCCAGCAGTTTAGCGGGGGCGAACACCGGGGAGCTGTTTTTT. The chain couples TRBV7-9 to TRBJ2-2; 9 nucleotides align to TRBD2. CDR1 is SEHNR, CDR2 FQNEAQ, per germline (reference sequence). The CDR3 has 15 residues.

This chain links TRBV27 with TRBJ1-2; D is possibly TRBD1 (5 bases). V was pared by 2 bases and J by 5 bases, with 12 bases between. This CDR3 spans 14 amino acids. CDR1 is MNHEY and CDR2 is SMNVEV in the germline V gene (reference sequence). CDR3: CASSLSPWGYGYTF. The CDR3 DNA is TGTGCCAGCAGTTTAAGCCCGTGGGGGTATGGCTACACCTTC.

The rearrangement joins TRBV7-9 to TRBJ1-1, with TRBD1 matching 7 bases. Germline CDR1 SEHNR, CDR2 FQNEAQ (reference sequence). The CDR3 consists of 14 residues. V trimming: 5 bases; J trimming: 6 bases; junction bases outside the gene matches: 9. The CDR3 sequence is CASSPDRTFAEAFF. The CDR3, as DNA: TGTGCCAGCAGCCCGGACAGGACCTTCGCTGAAGCTTTCTTT.

This rearrangement joins TRBV5-4 to TRBJ1-1; D is unresolved. The CDR3 is made up of 11 amino acids. Germline CDR1 is SGHNT and CDR2 is YYREEE (reference sequence). V lost 3 bases and J 3 bases, leaving 3 bases between the germline ends. CDR3 DNA sequence: TGTGCCAGCAGCTCCTACACTGAAGCTTTCTTT. This sequence encodes CASSSYTEAFF.

This clone was seen once. The V and J genes are TRBV27 and TRBJ1-2; D possibly corresponds to TRBD1 (6 bases). Germline V lookup: CDR1 MNHEY, CDR2 SMNVEV (reference sequence). V lost 2 bases and J 0 bases, leaving 10 bases between the germline ends. CDR3 length: 15 residues. This CDR3 is CASSLITGTNYGYTF. The DNA of the CDR3 is TGTGCCAGCAGTTTAATAACAGGGACTAACTATGGCTACACCTTC.

The J gene is TRBJ2-2, the V gene TRBV9; TRBD1 aligns across 9 bases. The germline V gene has CDR1 SGDLS and CDR2 YYNGEE. The CDR3 totals 16 residues. V shed 4 bases, J shed 1 base, and the junction held 5 bases outside the gene matches. CDR3 bases: TGTGCCAGCAGCACCCAGGACAGGGGGAACACCGGGGAGCTGTTTTTT. Translation gives CASSTQDRGNTGELFF.

In DNA, the CDR3 is TGTGCCACCAGCAGAGATTTGCGACAGGGATACGATGAAGCTTTCTTT. Encoded protein: CATSRDLRQGYDEAFF. The rearrangement joins TRBV15 to TRBJ1-1; 7 positions agree with TRBD1. CDR3 length: 16 amino acids. The V gene's germline CDR1 is LNHNV and CDR2 YYDKDF (reference sequence). Germline trimming cut 0 bases from V and 7 bases from J; bases unmatched to any gene: 11.

The rearrangement links TRBV27 to TRBJ1-2; 8 positions match TRBD1. Germline-derived CDR1 and CDR2 are MNHEY and SMNVEV (reference sequence). The CDR3 totals 15 residues. The J segment lost 3 bases and the V segment lost 2 bases, leaving 5 bases of the junction unmatched. The CDR3 spells CASSLGQGADYGYTF. The CDR3 DNA sequence: TGTGCCAGCAGTTTAGGGCAGGGGGCAGACTATGGCTACACCTTC.

This rearrangement joins TRBV5-1 to TRBJ2-1; no clear D. Deletions cut 3 bases from V and 8 bases from J, with 6 bases between. Per the germline V gene, CDR1 is SGHRS and CDR2 is YFSETQ. CDR3 size: 11 residues. In nucleotides, the CDR3 is TGCGCCAGCAGCTGGTCCCATGAGCAGTTCTTC. Its translation: CASSWSHEQFF.

The chain links TRBV27 to TRBJ2-7; D is unclear. This CDR3 is built from 13 residues. CDR1 and CDR2 from the germline V gene are MNHEY and SMNVEV (reference sequence). V was pared by 6 bases and J by 6 bases, with 15 bases between. CDR3 residues: CASSPGTFGEQYF. CDR3 in DNA: TGTGCCAGCAGCCCCGGAACGTTTGGCGAGCAGTACTTC.

V is TRBV7-6 and J is TRBJ2-1; 13 nucleotides match TRBD2. The CDR3 runs 14 residues. The germline V gene encodes CDR1 SGHVS and CDR2 FNYEAQ. Trimming cost V 4 bases and J 14 bases; bases outside gene matches: 8. The CDR3 DNA sequence: TGTGCCAGCAGCTCACGGACTAGCGGGAGTCGGAAGTTCTTC. It codes for CASSSRTSGSRKFF.

The chain couples TRBV5-4 to TRBJ2-7; 7 nucleotides align to TRBD1. Unmatched junction bases numbered 3, after V lost 0 bases and J lost 3 bases. CDR1 and CDR2 from the germline V gene are SGHNT and YYREEE (reference sequence). The length of the CDR3 is 14 residues. Here the CDR3 reads CASSLGQGNYEQYF. CDR3 DNA sequence: TGTGCCAGCAGCTTGGGACAGGGAAACTACGAGCAGTACTTC.

This chain links TRBV10-3 with TRBJ2-2; D call uncertain. V shed 2 bases and J shed 4 bases, with 8 bases lying between them. Germline V CDR1 and CDR2: ENHRY, SYGVKD. The CDR3 extends over 14 amino acids. The CDR3 here is CAISEGLLTGELFF. CDR3 coding DNA: TGTGCCATCAGTGAGGGGCTACTCACCGGGGAGCTGTTTTTT.

The V gene is TRBV7-9, the J gene TRBJ2-7, with TRBD1 matching over 7 bases. Germline CDR1 reads SEHNR; CDR2 reads FQNEAQ (reference sequence). CDR3 length: 14 amino acids. The ends lost 5 bases at V and 7 bases at J; junction bases unmatched: 11. The CDR3 DNA sequence: TGTGCCAGCAGCCAACCGGGACAGCTCCTGGAGCAGTACTTC. This sequence encodes CASSQPGQLLEQYF.